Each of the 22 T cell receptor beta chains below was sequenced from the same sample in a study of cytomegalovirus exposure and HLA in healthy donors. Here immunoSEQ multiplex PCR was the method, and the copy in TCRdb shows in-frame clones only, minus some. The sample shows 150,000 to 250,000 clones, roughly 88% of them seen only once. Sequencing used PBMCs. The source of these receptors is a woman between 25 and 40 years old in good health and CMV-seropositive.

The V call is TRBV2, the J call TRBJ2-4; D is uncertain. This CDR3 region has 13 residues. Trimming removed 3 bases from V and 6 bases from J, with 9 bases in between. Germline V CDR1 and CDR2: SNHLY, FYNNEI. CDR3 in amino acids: CASSDPLPNIQYF. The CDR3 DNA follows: TGTGCCAGCAGTGACCCCCTACCAAACATTCAGTACTTC.

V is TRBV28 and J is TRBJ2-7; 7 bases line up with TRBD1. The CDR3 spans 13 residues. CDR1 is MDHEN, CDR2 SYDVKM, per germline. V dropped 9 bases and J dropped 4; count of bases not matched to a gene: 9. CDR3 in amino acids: CASKPGQPYEQYF. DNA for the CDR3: TGTGCCAGTAAGCCGGGACAGCCTTACGAGCAGTACTTC.

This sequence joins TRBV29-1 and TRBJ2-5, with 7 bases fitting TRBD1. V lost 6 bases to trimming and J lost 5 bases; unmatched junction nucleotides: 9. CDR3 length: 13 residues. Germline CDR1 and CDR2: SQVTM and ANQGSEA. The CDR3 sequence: CSVPDRVGETQYF. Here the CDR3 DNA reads TGCAGCGTCCCCGACAGGGTAGGGGAGACCCAGTACTTC.

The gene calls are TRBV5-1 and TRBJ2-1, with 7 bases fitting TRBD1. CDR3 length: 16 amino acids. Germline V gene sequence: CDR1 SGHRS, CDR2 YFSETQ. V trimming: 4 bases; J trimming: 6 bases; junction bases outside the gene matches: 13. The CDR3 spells CASSLREGATPNEQFF. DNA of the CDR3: TGCGCCAGCAGCCTACGAGAGGGGGCAACCCCCAATGAGCAGTTCTTC. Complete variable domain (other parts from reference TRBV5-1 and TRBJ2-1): KAGVTQTPRYLIKTRGQQVTLSCSPISGHRSVSWYQQTPGQGLQFLFEYFSETQRNKGNFPGRFSGRQFSNSRSEMNVSTLELGDSALYLCASSLREGATPNEQFFGPGTRLTVL.

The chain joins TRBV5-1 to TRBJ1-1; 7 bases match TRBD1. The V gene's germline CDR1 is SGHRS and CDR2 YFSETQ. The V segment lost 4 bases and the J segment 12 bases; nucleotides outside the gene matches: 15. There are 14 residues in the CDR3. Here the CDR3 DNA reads TGCGCCAGCAGCGCGGCTCGGGACAGCGGTTTGACTTTCTTT. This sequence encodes CASSAARDSGLTFF. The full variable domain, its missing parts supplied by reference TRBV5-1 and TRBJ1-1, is KAGVTQTPRYLIKTRGQQVTLSCSPISGHRSVSWYQQTPGQGLQFLFEYFSETQRNKGNFPGRFSGRQFSNSRSEMNVSTLELGDSALYLCASSAARDSGLTFFGQGTRLTVV.

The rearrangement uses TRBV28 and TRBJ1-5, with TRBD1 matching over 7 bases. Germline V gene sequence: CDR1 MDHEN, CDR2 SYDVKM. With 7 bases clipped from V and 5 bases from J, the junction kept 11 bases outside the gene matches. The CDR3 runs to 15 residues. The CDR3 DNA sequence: TGTGCCAGCAAAAATCAAGACAGGGAATATCAGCCCCAGCATTTT. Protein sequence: CASKNQDREYQPQHF.

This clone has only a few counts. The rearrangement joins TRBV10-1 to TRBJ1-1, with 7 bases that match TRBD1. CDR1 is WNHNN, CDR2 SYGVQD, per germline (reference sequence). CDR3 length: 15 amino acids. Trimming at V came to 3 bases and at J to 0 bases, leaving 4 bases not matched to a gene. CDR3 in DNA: TGCGCCAGCAGTGAAGCGACAGGGTTGAACACTGAAGCTTTCTTT. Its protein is CASSEATGLNTEAFF.

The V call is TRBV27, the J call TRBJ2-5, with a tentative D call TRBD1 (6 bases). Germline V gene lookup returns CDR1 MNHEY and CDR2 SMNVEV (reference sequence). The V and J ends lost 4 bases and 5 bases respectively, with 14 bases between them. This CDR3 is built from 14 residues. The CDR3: CASSSLQGSETQYF. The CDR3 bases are TGTGCCAGCAGTTCCCTACAGGGATCGGAGACCCAGTACTTC.

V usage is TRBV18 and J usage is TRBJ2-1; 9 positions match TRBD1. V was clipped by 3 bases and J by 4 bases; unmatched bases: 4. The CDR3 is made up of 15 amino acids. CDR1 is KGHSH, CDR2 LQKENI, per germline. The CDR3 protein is CASSPTGGVYNEQFF. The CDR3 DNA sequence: TGTGCCAGCTCACCCACAGGGGGCGTATACAATGAGCAGTTCTTC.

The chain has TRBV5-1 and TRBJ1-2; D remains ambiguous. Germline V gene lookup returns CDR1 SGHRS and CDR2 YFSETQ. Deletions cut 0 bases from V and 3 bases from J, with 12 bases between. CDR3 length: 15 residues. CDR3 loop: CASSLESGDDYGYTF. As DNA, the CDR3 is TGCGCCAGCAGCTTGGAGTCCGGGGATGACTATGGCTACACCTTC.

The CDR3 DNA sequence: TGCAGCGTTCAGGGGGAAAACACCGGGGAGCTGTTTTTT. This translates into CSVQGENTGELFF. The chain recombines TRBV29-1 with TRBJ2-2; 7 nucleotides align to TRBD1. The CDR3 loop spans 13 amino acids. V lost 5 bases, J lost 2 bases, and 2 bases stayed unmatched. Germline V gene lookup returns CDR1 SQVTM and CDR2 ANQGSEA.

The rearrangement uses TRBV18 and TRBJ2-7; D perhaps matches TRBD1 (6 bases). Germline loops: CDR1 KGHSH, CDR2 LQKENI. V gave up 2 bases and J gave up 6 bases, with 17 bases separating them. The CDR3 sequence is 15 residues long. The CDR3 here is CASSPSGAGDIEQYF. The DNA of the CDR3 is TGTGCCAGCTCACCATCCGGAGCAGGGGATATCGAGCAGTACTTC.

Written as DNA, the CDR3 is TGTGCCTGGAGTGTACGGACAGGAGGTGAAAAACTGTTTTTT. Translating gives CAWSVRTGGEKLFF. The chain employs TRBV30 and TRBJ1-4; 7 bases match TRBD1. CDR3 length: 14 amino acids. V was pared by 0 bases and J by 7 bases, with 5 bases of the junction left unmatched. Germline V lookup: CDR1 GTSNPN, CDR2 SVGIG (reference sequence).

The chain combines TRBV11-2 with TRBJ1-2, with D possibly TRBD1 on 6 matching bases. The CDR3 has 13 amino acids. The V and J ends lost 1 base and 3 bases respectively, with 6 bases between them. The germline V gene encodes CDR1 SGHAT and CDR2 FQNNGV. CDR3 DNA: TGTGCCAGCAGCTTAGCAGGGGACTATGGCTACACCTTC. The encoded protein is CASSLAGDYGYTF.

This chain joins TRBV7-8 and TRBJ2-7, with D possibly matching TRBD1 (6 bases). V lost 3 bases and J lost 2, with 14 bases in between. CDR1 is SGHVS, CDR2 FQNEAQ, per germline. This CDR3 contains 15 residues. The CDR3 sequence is CASSFTTGFAYEQYF. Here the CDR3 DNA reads TGTGCCAGCAGCTTCACAACAGGGTTCGCCTACGAGCAGTACTTC.

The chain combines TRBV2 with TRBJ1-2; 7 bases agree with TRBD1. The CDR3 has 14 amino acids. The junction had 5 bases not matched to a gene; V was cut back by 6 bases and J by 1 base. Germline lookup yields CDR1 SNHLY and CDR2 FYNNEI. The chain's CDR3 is CASRKQGNNYGYTF. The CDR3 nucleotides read TGTGCCAGCAGGAAACAGGGGAATAACTATGGCTACACCTTC.

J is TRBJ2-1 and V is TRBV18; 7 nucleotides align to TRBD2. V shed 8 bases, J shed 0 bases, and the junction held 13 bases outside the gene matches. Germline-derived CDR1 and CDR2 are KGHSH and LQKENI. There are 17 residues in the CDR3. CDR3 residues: CASRGRLESSSYNEQFF. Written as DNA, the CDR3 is TGTGCCAGCCGCGGGAGACTGGAATCCAGCTCCTACAATGAGCAGTTCTTC.

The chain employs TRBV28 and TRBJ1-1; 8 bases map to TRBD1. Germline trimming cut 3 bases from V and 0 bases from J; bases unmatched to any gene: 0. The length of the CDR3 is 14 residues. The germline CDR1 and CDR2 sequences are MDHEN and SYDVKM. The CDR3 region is CASSLTGVNTEAFF. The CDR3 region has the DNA TGTGCCAGCAGTTTGACAGGGGTGAACACTGAAGCTTTCTTT.

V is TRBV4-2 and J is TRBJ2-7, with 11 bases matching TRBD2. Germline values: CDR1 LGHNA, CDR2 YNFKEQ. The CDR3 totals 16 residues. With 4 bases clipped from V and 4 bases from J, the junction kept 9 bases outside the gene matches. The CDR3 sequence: CASSPMKTSGKYEQYF. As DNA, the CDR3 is TGTGCCAGCAGCCCAATGAAGACTAGCGGGAAATACGAGCAGTACTTC.

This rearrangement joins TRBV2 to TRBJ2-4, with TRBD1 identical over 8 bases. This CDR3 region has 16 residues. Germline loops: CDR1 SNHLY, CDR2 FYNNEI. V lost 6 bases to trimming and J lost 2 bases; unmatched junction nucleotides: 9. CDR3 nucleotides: TGTGCCAGCAGCCCAGGGGGCCTCACGTCCAAAAACATTCAGTACTTC. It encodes CASSPGGLTSKNIQYF.

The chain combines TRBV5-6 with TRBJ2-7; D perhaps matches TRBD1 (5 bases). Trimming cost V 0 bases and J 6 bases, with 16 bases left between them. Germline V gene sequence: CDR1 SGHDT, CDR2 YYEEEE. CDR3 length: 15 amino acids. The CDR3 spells CASSLVRQGNLEQYF. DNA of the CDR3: TGTGCCAGCAGCTTGGTACGCCAGGGCAATCTCGAGCAGTACTTC.

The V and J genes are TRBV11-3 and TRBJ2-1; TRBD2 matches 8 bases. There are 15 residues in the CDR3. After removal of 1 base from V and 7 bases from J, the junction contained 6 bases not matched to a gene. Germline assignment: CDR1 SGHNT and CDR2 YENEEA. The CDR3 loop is CASSLGAGGGNEQFF. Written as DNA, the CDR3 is TGTGCCAGCAGCTTAGGGGCGGGAGGAGGAAATGAGCAGTTCTTC.